Each of the 7 T cell receptor beta chains below was sequenced from the same sample in a study of blood T cell repertoires in COVID-19. The assay was immunoSEQ multiplex PCR, and TCRdb's table has in-frame clones only and misses some. The table includes around 400,000 clones, roughly 90% detected once. Material for sequencing was PBMCs or T cells enriched from blood (not recorded which). All receptors come from a woman under 30 who had been exposed to COVID-19.

V gene TRBV30 combines with J gene TRBJ1-3, with 9 bases matching TRBD1. V was clipped by 0 bases and J by 1 base; unmatched bases: 13. The CDR3 covers 19 residues. From germline, CDR1 is GTSNPN and CDR2 SVGIG (reference sequence). The CDR3 is CAWSVARDRVLESGNTIYF. The CDR3 coding sequence is TGTGCCTGGAGTGTAGCTCGGGACAGGGTCTTAGAATCTGGAAACACCATATATTTT.

This chain links TRBV20-1 with TRBJ2-1; D is perhaps TRBD1 (5 bases). Trimming took 7 bases from V and 7 from J, leaving 11 bases between them. The germline V gene has CDR1 DFQATT and CDR2 SNEGSKA (reference sequence). The CDR3 covers 11 residues. The CDR3 DNA reads as TGCAGTGGGTTTGCAGGGAATGAGCAGTTCTTC. This sequence encodes CSGFAGNEQFF.

The chain joins TRBV19 to TRBJ1-6; TRBD1 agrees at 9 bases. J lost 10 bases, V lost 0 bases, and 4 bases had no gene match. Germline V lookup: CDR1 LNHDA, CDR2 SQIVND (reference sequence). This CDR3 region has 15 residues. The CDR3 spells CASSIDRDRDSPLHF. Here the CDR3 DNA reads TGTGCCAGTAGTATAGACCGGGACAGGGACTCACCCCTCCACTTT.

The rearrangement uses TRBV7-2 and TRBJ2-7; 9 bases are shared with TRBD2. J gave up 4 bases and V 2 bases, and 12 bases lay outside the gene matches. The CDR3 sequence is 17 residues long. CDR1 and CDR2 from the germline V gene are SGHTA and FQGNSA. CDR3 region: CASSLRDSAGGRYEQYF. The CDR3 nucleotides read TGTGCCAGCAGCTTACGGGACTCGGCGGGGGGGCGGTACGAGCAGTACTTC.

This chain connects TRBV19 to TRBJ2-1; D may be TRBD2 (6 bases). The CDR3 is made up of 15 amino acids. Trimming shortened V by 5 bases and J by 3 bases, and 14 bases separated the two germline ends. Germline CDR1 and CDR2: LNHDA and SQIVND (reference sequence). In DNA, the CDR3 is TGTGCCAGTAGTGATAGCGGCGCCTTCTACAATGAGCAGTTCTTC. This codes for CASSDSGAFYNEQFF.

The V gene is TRBV27, the J gene TRBJ2-5, with D possibly matching TRBD2 (5 bases). V was pared by 6 bases and J by 0 bases, with 17 bases between. The CDR3 spans 16 residues. Germline CDR1 reads MNHEY; CDR2 reads SMNVEV (reference sequence). The CDR3 region has the DNA TGTGCCAGCAGCCCTGTTATCGGGGAGTACCAAGAGACCCAGTACTTC. Its protein product is CASSPVIGEYQETQYF.

There are a few counts of this clone. The gene calls are TRBV7-2 and TRBJ2-7; TRBD2 matches 10 bases. Per germline, CDR1 SGHTA and CDR2 FQGNSA. CDR3 length: 17 amino acids. Unmatched junction bases numbered 7, after V lost 2 bases and J lost 0 bases. CDR3 bases: TGTGCCAGCAGCTTAATCACTAGCGGGATAAGCTCCTACGAGCAGTACTTC. Residues: CASSLITSGISSYEQYF.